Listed here are 4 T cell receptor beta chains from one sample, sequenced in a study of a mutant IDH1 vaccine in newly diagnosed glioma. Only in-frame clones appear in the TCRdb table, and some are missing; sequencing was by immunoSEQ multiplex PCR. The data show about 66,000 clones, around 84% seen once. As for time point: week 11, during vaccination. The study gave 300 ug of mutant IDH1 20-mer peptide per vaccine dose, with topical imiquimod. These receptors' targets are unknown. The sample was PBMCs, taken from a glioma patient whose treatment included an IDH1 peptide vaccine. Receptors were obtained from a woman aged 45-65 years with glioma.

This clone showed up just a few times. The CDR3 DNA is TGTGCCAGCAGCTGGACACCACAGAGCAATCAGCCCCAGCATTTT. Translation: CASSWTPQSNQPQHF. The rearrangement joins TRBV7-2 to TRBJ1-5, with D possibly TRBD1 on 5 matching bases. V was clipped by 4 bases and J by 1 base, with 11 bases between them. Germline lookup yields CDR1 SGHTA and CDR2 FQGNSA. The CDR3 is 15 amino acids.

The chain links TRBV13 to TRBJ1-1, with D uncertain. The germline V and J ends were trimmed by 2 bases and 6 bases, with 4 bases remaining between them. The CDR3 is 11 residues long. CDR1 and CDR2 from the germline V gene are PRHDT and FYEKMQ (reference sequence). CDR3 nucleotides: TGTGCCAGCAGCTTAAGCTCTGAAGCTTTCTTT. Encoded protein: CASSLSSEAFF. The full variable domain, completed using reference TRBV13 and TRBJ1-1, is AAGVIQSPRHLIKEKRETATLKCYPIPRHDTVYWYQQGPGQDPQFLISFYEKMQSDKGSIPDRFSAQQFSDYHSELNMSSLELGDSALYFCASSLSSEAFFGQGTRLTVV.

The J gene is TRBJ1-4, the V gene TRBV5-5; weak D call: TRBD1 (5 bases). V was trimmed by 0 bases and J by 4 bases, leaving 13 bases between them. CDR3 length equals 16 residues. CDR1 SGHKS and CDR2 YYEKEE come from the germline V gene (reference sequence). The CDR3 DNA reads as TGTGCCAGCAGCTTGGTAGGGGCGGGCTATAATGAAAAACTGTTTTTT. It encodes CASSLVGAGYNEKLFF.

This clone came up once. The rearrangement links TRBV5-1 to TRBJ2-2; D gene ambiguous. This CDR3 is 13 amino acids long. CDR1 and CDR2 from the germline V gene are SGHRS and YFSETQ. V was trimmed by 0 bases and J by 2 bases, leaving 2 bases between them. The CDR3 reads CASSLDNTGELFF. CDR3 nucleotides: TGCGCCAGCAGCTTGGACAACACCGGGGAGCTGTTTTTT.